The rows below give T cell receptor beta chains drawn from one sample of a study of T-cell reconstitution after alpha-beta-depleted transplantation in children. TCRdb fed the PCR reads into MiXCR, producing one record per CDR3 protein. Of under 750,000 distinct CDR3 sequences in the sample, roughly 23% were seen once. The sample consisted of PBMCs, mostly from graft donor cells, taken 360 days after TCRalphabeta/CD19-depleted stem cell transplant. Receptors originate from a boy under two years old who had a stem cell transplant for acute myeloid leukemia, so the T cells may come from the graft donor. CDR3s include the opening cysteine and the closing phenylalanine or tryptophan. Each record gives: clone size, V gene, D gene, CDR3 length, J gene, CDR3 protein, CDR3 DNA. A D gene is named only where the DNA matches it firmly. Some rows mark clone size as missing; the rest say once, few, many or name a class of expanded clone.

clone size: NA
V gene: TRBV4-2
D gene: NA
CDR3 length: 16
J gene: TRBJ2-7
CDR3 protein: CASSQDGRGGSYEQYF
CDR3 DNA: TGTGCCAGCAGCCAAGATGGTCGGGGAGGCTCCTACGAGCAGTACTTC

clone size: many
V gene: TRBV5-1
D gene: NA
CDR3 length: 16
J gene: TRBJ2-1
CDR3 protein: CASSLEVTGFYNEQFF
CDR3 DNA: TGCGCCAGCAGCCTTGAGGTGACAGGTTTTTACAATGAGCAGTTCTTC

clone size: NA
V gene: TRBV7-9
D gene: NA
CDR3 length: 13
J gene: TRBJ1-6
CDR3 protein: CASSQGGRYHLHF
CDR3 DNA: TGTGCCAGCAGCCAAGGGGGAAGGTACCACCTCCACTTT

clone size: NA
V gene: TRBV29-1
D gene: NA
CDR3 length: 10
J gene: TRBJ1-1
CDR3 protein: CSVSQGVAFF
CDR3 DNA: TGCAGCGTTTCACAGGGAGTAGCTTTCTTT

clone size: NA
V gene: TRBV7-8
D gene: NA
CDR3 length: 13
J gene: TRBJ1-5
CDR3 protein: CAAAGASNQPQHF
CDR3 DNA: TGTGCCGCGGCGGGGGCGAGCAATCAGCCCCAGCATTTT

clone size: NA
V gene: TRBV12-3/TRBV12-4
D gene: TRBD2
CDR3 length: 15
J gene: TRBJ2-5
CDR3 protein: CASSRTSGGGETQYF
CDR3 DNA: TGTGCCAGCAGTCGGACTAGCGGGGGCGGTGAGACCCAGTACTTC

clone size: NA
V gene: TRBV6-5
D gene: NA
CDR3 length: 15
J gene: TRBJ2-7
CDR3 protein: CASSYKDGSSYEQYF
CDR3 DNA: TGTGCCAGCAGTTATAAGGACGGGAGCTCCTACGAGCAGTACTTC

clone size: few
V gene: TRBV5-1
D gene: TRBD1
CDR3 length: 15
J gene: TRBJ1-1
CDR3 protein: CASSFPPGGNTEAFF
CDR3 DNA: TGCGCCAGCAGCTTCCCCCCAGGGGGGAACACTGAAGCTTTCTTT

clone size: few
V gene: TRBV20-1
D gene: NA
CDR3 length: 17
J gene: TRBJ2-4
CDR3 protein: CSATSTVPLLAKNIQYF
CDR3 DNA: TGCAGTGCTACGTCTACAGTGCCCCTTTTAGCCAAAAACATTCAGTACTTC

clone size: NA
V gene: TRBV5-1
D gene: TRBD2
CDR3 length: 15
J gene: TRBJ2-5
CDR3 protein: CASSLVLAGEETQYF
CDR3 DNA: TGCGCCAGCAGCTTGGTACTAGCGGGGGAAGAGACCCAGTACTTC

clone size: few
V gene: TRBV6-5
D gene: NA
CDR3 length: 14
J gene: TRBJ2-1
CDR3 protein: CASSYIGAGNEQFF
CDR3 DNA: TGTGCCAGCAGTTACATCGGGGCGGGCAATGAGCAGTTCTTC

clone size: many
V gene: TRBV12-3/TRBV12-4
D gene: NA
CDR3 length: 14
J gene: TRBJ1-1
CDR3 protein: CASSPDGADTEAFF
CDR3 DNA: TGTGCCAGCAGTCCCGACGGGGCCGACACTGAAGCTTTCTTT

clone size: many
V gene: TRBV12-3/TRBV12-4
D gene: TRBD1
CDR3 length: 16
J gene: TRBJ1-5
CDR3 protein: CASSGTGGYRNQPQHF
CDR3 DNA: TGTGCCAGCAGTGGGACAGGGGGCTATCGCAATCAGCCCCAGCATTTT

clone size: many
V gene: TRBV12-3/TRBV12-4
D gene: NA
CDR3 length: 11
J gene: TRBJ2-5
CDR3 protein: CASSLSETQYF
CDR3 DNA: TGTGCCAGCAGTTTAAGCGAGACCCAGTACTTC

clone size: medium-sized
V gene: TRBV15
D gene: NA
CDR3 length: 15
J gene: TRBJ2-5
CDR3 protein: CATSRDGGSAETQYF
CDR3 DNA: TGTGCCACCAGCAGAGATGGAGGTTCGGCGGAGACCCAGTACTTC

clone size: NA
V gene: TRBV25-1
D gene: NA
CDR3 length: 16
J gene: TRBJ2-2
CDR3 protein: CASSGRAGANTGELFF
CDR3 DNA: TGTGCCAGCAGTGGTAGGGCAGGGGCGAACACCGGGGAGCTGTTTTTT

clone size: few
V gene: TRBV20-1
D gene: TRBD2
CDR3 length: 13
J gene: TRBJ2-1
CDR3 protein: CTFQGLAFNEQFF
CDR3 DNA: TGCACCTTTCAAGGACTAGCGTTCAATGAGCAGTTCTTC

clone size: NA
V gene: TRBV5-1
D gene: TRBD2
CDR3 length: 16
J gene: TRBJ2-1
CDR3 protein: CASSLLPSGAYNEQFF
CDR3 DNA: TGCGCCAGCAGCTTGTTACCTAGCGGGGCCTACAATGAGCAGTTCTTC

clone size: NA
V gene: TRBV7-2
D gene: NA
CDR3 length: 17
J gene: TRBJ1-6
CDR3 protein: CASSVAGRSSYNSPLHF
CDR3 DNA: TGTGCCAGCAGCGTAGCCGGGCGAAGCTCCTATAATTCACCCCTCCACTTT

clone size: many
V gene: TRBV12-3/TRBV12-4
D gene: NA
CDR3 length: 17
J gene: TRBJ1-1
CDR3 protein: CASSDIQGVGVNTEAFF
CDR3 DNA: TGTGCCAGCAGCGACATACAGGGTGTAGGAGTGAACACTGAAGCTTTCTTT

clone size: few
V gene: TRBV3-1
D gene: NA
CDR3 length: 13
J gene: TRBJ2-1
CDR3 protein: CASSQGENNEQFF
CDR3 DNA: TGTGCCAGCAGCCAAGGAGAGAACAATGAGCAGTTCTTC

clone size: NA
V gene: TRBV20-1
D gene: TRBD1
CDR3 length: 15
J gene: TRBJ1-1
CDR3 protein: CSARRQGRMNTEAFF
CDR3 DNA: TGCAGTGCTAGAAGACAGGGGCGAATGAACACTGAAGCTTTCTTT

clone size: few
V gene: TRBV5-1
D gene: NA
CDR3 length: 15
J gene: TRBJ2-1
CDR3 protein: CASSLRQVNYNEQFF
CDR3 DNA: TGCGCCAGCAGCTTGAGACAGGTTAACTACAATGAGCAGTTCTTC

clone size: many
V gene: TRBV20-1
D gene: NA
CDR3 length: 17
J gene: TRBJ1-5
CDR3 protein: CSASAKGWGSSNQPQHF
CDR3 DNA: TGCAGTGCTAGTGCCAAAGGTTGGGGATCTAGCAATCAGCCCCAGCATTTT

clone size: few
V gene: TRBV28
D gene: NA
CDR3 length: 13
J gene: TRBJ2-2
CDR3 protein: CASSRTEGGELFF
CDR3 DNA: TGTGCCAGCAGTCGCACAGAGGGCGGGGAGCTGTTTTTT

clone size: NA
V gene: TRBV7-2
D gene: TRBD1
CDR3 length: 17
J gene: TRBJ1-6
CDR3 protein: CASRVIRGSSYNSPLHF
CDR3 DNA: TGTGCCAGCAGAGTAATCAGGGGGAGCTCCTATAATTCACCCCTCCACTTT

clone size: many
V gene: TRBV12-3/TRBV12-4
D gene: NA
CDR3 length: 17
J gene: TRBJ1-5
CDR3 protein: CASSLGQLANSNQPQHF
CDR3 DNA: TGTGCCAGCAGTTTAGGTCAGCTTGCCAATAGCAATCAGCCCCAGCATTTT

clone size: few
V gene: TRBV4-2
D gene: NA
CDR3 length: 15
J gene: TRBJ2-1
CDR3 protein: CASSLPRDHYNEQFF
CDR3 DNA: TGTGCCAGCAGCCTACCCCGGGACCACTACAATGAGCAGTTCTTC

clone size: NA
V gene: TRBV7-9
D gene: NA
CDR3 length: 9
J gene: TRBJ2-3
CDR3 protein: CAQGSTQYF
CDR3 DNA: TGTGCCCAAGGGAGTACGCAGTATTTT

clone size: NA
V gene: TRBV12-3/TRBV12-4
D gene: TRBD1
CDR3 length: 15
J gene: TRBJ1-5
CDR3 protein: CASSAHSGGYQPQHF
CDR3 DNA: TGTGCCAGTTCAGCCCACTCAGGGGGTTATCAGCCCCAGCATTTT

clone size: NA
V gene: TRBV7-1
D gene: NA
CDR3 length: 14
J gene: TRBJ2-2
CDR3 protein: CASSSGSNSGELFF
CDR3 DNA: TGTGCCAGCAGCTCGGGGAGTAACTCCGGGGAGCTGTTTTTT

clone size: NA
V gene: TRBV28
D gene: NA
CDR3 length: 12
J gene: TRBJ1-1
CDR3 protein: CASSFNRLEAFF
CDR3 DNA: TGTGCCAGCAGTTTCAACAGGCTTGAAGCTTTCTTT

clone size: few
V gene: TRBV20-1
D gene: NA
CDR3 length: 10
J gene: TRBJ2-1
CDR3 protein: CSANYNEQFF
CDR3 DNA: TGCAGTGCTAACTACAATGAGCAGTTCTTC

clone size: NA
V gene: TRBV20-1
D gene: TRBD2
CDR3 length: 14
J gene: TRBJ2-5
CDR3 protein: CSAAMTSGQETQYF
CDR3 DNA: TGCAGTGCTGCCATGACTAGCGGCCAAGAGACCCAGTACTTC

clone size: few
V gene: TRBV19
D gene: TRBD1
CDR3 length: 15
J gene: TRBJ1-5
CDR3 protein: CASSGGQGKFQPQHF
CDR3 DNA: TGTGCCAGTAGTGGCGGACAGGGAAAATTTCAGCCCCAGCATTTT

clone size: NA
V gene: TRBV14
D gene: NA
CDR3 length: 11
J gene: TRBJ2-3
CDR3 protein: CASSQWDTQYF
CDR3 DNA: TGTGCCAGCAGCCAGTGGGATACGCAGTATTTT

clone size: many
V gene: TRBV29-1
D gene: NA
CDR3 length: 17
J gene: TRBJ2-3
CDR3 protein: CSVEVFAWGGRADTQYF
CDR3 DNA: TGCAGCGTTGAAGTTTTCGCCTGGGGGGGCCGGGCAGATACGCAGTATTTT

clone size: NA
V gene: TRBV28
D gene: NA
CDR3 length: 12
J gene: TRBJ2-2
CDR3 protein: CASSSRLGELFF
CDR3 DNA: TGTGCCAGCAGTTCTAGGCTCGGGGAGCTGTTTTTT